A single sample gave rise to the 15 T cell receptor beta chains below, sequenced in a study of shared clonotypes between healthy human individuals (dated by TCRdb to about 2020). The library was obtained by the immunoSEQ multiplex PCR assay. The clones in this table, taken by TCRdb from immuneACCESS, are in-frame only. Not every clone is retained; where verified, under half of the shortfall comes from an unresolved V gene, and the cause of the rest is unknown. The sample table shows over a million clones, and over 95% are seen once. Over 1% of the sample comes from the top ten. Material for sequencing was naive CD4+ T cells sorted from blood. The cell subset or site label here, explained by the study, means: CD45RA+ positively selected. These TCRs come from a man in his thirties or forties in good health.

This sequence joins TRBV15 and TRBJ1-4; D gene ambiguous. This CDR3 contains 16 residues. V lost 0 bases to trimming and J lost 7 bases, with 15 bases between them. Germline loops: CDR1 LNHNV, CDR2 YYDKDF (reference sequence). This CDR3 reads CATSRDFRPSGEKLFF. CDR3 in DNA: TGTGCCACCAGCAGAGATTTCCGGCCCAGTGGTGAAAAACTGTTTTTT. Supplemented by reference TRBV15 and TRBJ1-4, the full variable domain reads DAMVIQNPRYQVTQFGKPVTLSCSQTLNHNVMYWYQQKSSQAPKLLFHYYDKDFNNEADTPDNFQSRRPNTSFCFLDIRSPGLGDTAMYLCATSRDFRPSGEKLFFGSGTQLSVL.

The CDR3 spells CASSGLFGRDNEQFF. CDR3 sequence (DNA): TGTGCCAGCAGCGGCCTTTTCGGGAGGGACAATGAGCAGTTCTTC. The chain joins TRBV5-4 to TRBJ2-1, with TRBD2 identical over 8 bases. The CDR3 extends over 15 amino acids. Germline V gene data show CDR1 as SGHNT and CDR2 as YYREEE (reference sequence). J lost 5 bases, V lost 4 bases, and 8 bases had no gene match. The variable domain in full, with the rest retrieved from reference TRBV5-4 and TRBJ2-1, is ETGVTQSPTHLIKTRGQQVTLRCSSQSGHNTVSWYQQALGQGPQFIFQYYREEENGRGNFPPRFSGLQFPNYSSELNVNALELDDSALYLCASSGLFGRDNEQFFGPGTRLTVL.

The chain combines TRBV9 with TRBJ2-2; TRBD2 matches 14 bases. V gave up 3 bases and J gave up 6 bases; unmatched junction bases: 4. CDR3 length equals 16 residues. Germline loops: CDR1 SGDLS, CDR2 YYNGEE. The CDR3 region has the DNA TGTGCCAGCAGCGCGGGACTAGCGGGAGACGCCGGGGAGCTGTTTTTT. This translates into CASSAGLAGDAGELFF.

The chain is built from TRBV10-2 and TRBJ2-1; no firm D call. Germline V gene data show CDR1 as WSHSY and CDR2 as SAAADI. Trimming pared 3 bases from V and 7 bases from J, leaving 13 bases between. CDR3 size: 14 residues. CDR3 sequence reads: CASSDPKPKNEQFF. In DNA form, the CDR3 reads TGCGCCAGCAGTGATCCCAAACCGAAGAATGAGCAGTTCTTC.

The chain joins TRBV12-5 to TRBJ2-1, with D possibly matching TRBD2 (6 bases). CDR1 is LGHNT, CDR2 FRNRAP, per germline. The CDR3 sequence is 17 residues long. V shed 2 bases and J shed 7 bases, with 21 bases lying between them. Here the CDR3 reads CASGLTAGTLPINEQFF. The DNA of the CDR3 is TGTGCTAGTGGTTTGACGGCGGGAACCCTCCCAATAAATGAGCAGTTCTTC.

The count of this clone is one. J is TRBJ2-4 and V is TRBV5-4; 7 positions agree with TRBD1. The junction had 5 bases not matched to a gene; V was cut back by 3 bases and J by 2 bases. CDR1 is SGHNT and CDR2 is YYREEE in the germline V gene (reference sequence). The CDR3 extends over 15 amino acids. This CDR3 is CASSSDRTTKNIQYF. Here the CDR3 DNA reads TGTGCCAGCAGCTCGGACAGGACAACCAAAAACATTCAGTACTTC. The full variable domain, its missing parts supplied by reference TRBV5-4 and TRBJ2-4, is ETGVTQSPTHLIKTRGQQVTLRCSSQSGHNTVSWYQQALGQGPQFIFQYYREEENGRGNFPPRFSGLQFPNYSSELNVNALELDDSALYLCASSSDRTTKNIQYFGAGTRLSVL.

The chain is built from TRBV28 and TRBJ2-3; TRBD2 aligns across 11 bases. Germline trimming cut 4 bases from V and 2 bases from J; bases unmatched to any gene: 8. The CDR3 length is 17 residues. Per germline, CDR1 MDHEN and CDR2 SYDVKM. Here the CDR3 reads CASSSTGLAEFTDTQYF. The CDR3 DNA sequence: TGTGCCAGCAGTTCGACGGGACTAGCGGAATTCACAGATACGCAGTATTTT. Combining the CDR3 with reference TRBV28 and TRBJ2-3 gives the whole variable domain DVKVTQSSRYLVKRTGEKVFLECVQDMDHENMFWYRQDPGLGLRLIYFSYDVKMKEKGDIPEGYSVSREKKERFSLILESASTNQTSMYLCASSSTGLAEFTDTQYFGPGTRLTVL.

In its sample, this clone was seen once. The chain recombines TRBV2 with TRBJ2-7; D is unresolved. Germline loops: CDR1 SNHLY, CDR2 FYNNEI. This CDR3 has 15 amino acids. Between the trimmed V and J ends, which lost 0 bases and 1 base, there was a span of 10 bases. CDR3 bases: TGTGCCAGCAGTGAAGCGGGAAGGTTATCCTACGAGCAGTACTTC. Protein product: CASSEAGRLSYEQYF.

This chain uses TRBV28 with TRBJ2-7; weak D call: TRBD2 (6 bases). The V end lost 1 base, the J end lost 0 bases, and 16 bases lay between the germline ends. This CDR3 comprises 17 residues. Germline lookup yields CDR1 MDHEN and CDR2 SYDVKM. CDR3 nucleotide sequence: TGTGCCAGCAGTTTATCCCCTGGGCGGGGCCTCTCCTACGAGCAGTACTTC. Its translation: CASSLSPGRGLSYEQYF. The entire variable domain, with the rest obtained from reference TRBV28 and TRBJ2-7, is as follows: DVKVTQSSRYLVKRTGEKVFLECVQDMDHENMFWYRQDPGLGLRLIYFSYDVKMKEKGDIPEGYSVSREKKERFSLILESASTNQTSMYLCASSLSPGRGLSYEQYFGPGTRLTVT.

The chain links TRBV5-6 to TRBJ2-7; D not resolved. V was shortened by 3 bases and J by 4 bases, with 23 bases between the two germline ends. CDR3 size: 17 residues. Germline-derived CDR1 and CDR2 are SGHDT and YYEEEE. The CDR3 DNA sequence: TGTGCCAGCAGCTCGGCCCCGCGAGCCCTCCTTCTATACGAGCAGTACTTC. Translated, it gives CASSSAPRALLLYEQYF.

The gene calls are TRBV4-1 and TRBJ2-7; tentative D call: TRBD2 (6 bases). The V and J ends lost 3 bases and 1 base respectively, with 13 bases between them. Germline CDR1 and CDR2: MGHRA and YSYEKL. The CDR3 is 15 residues long. CDR3: CASSHRFLASYEQYF. As DNA, the CDR3 is TGCGCCAGCAGCCACCGATTCCTAGCGTCCTACGAGCAGTACTTC.

The V gene is TRBV6-6, the J gene TRBJ2-7; the D is unclear. Germline-derived CDR1 and CDR2 are MNHNY and SVGAGI (reference sequence). The V gene lost 10 bases and the J gene lost 4 bases, with 11 bases spanning the gap. This CDR3 is built from 11 residues. The CDR3: CATSPSYEQYF. In nucleotides, the CDR3 is TGTGCCACCAGCCCTTCTTACGAGCAGTACTTC.

V is TRBV5-6 and J is TRBJ2-7; 9 bases map to TRBD2. V lost 3 bases, J lost 1 base, and 2 bases stayed unmatched. Germline V gene data show CDR1 as SGHDT and CDR2 as YYEEEE. The CDR3 is 14 amino acids. CDR3 region: CASSYGLASYEQYF. In nucleotides, the CDR3 is TGTGCCAGCAGCTACGGACTAGCGTCCTACGAGCAGTACTTC.

J is TRBJ1-2 and V is TRBV29-1; TRBD1 is a possible D gene (5 bases). Germline-derived CDR1 and CDR2 are SQVTM and ANQGSEA. V lost 4 bases and J 1 base, leaving 7 bases between the germline ends. There are 12 residues in the CDR3. CDR3 protein: CSVGGVNYGYTF. For the CDR3, the DNA is TGCAGCGTTGGAGGGGTTAACTATGGCTACACCTTC.

The rearrangement joins TRBV5-4 to TRBJ2-1; the D gene could be TRBD1 or TRBD2 (5 bases each). The germline V and J ends were trimmed by 0 bases and 7 bases, with 26 bases remaining between them. The CDR3 is 19 residues long. CDR1 is SGHNT, CDR2 YYREEE, per germline (reference sequence). The CDR3: CASSLAWGSGTPRGNEQFF. CDR3 sequence (DNA): TGTGCCAGCAGCTTGGCCTGGGGTTCGGGGACCCCACGCGGGAATGAGCAGTTCTTC.